This entry lists 9 T cell receptor beta chains sequenced from one sample in a study of shared clonotypes between healthy human individuals. Clones were read by immunoSEQ multiplex PCR, and TCRdb kept only the in-frame ones, dropping some. In the table there are about 800,000 clones, approximately 96% of which are singletons. In the naive CD8 group, cells lacked CD45RO and were positively selected for CCR7, so terminally differentiated effector memory CD45RA+ cells were left out. The specimen was naive CD8+ T cells sorted from blood. These receptors were taken from a man aged 25-45 years in good health.

The rearrangement links TRBV4-1 to TRBJ2-1; 8 bases agree with TRBD1. The V and J ends lost 4 bases and 4 bases, in that order; junction bases with no gene match: 6. This CDR3 comprises 15 residues. The V gene's germline CDR1 is MGHRA and CDR2 YSYEKL. CDR3 coding DNA: TGCGCCAGCAGCCCGCTGGGACAGGAGTACAATGAGCAGTTCTTC. Amino acid sequence: CASSPLGQEYNEQFF.

The rearrangement links TRBV6-6 to TRBJ2-2; 8 bases match TRBD2. Germline V gene sequence: CDR1 MNHNY, CDR2 SVGAGI (reference sequence). The CDR3 totals 16 residues. V trimming: 2 bases; J trimming: 3 bases; junction bases outside the gene matches: 5. Written as DNA, the CDR3 is TGTGCCAGCAGTTACGAGCGGGAGAGCTACACCGGGGAGCTGTTTTTT. Translating gives CASSYERESYTGELFF.

This rearrangement joins TRBV7-9 to TRBJ1-1; 10 bases fit TRBD1. CDR1 is SEHNR and CDR2 is FQNEAQ in the germline V gene (reference sequence). Unmatched junction bases numbered 12, after V lost 3 bases and J lost 8 bases. CDR3 length: 16 residues. The CDR3 DNA sequence: TGTGCCAGCAGCTTCCGGGACAGGGGCCGCGACCGGGAAGCTTTCTTT. It translates to CASSFRDRGRDREAFF.

The chain recombines TRBV14 with TRBJ2-1; 11 bases align to TRBD2. In germline, CDR1 is SGHDN, CDR2 FVKESK. Trimming at V came to 4 bases and at J to 6 bases, leaving 11 bases not matched to a gene. This CDR3 is 17 amino acids long. CDR3 residues: CASSRRLAGPLGNEQFF. In DNA, the CDR3 is TGTGCCAGCAGCCGCAGACTAGCGGGACCCCTCGGCAATGAGCAGTTCTTC.

The V gene is TRBV7-9, the J gene TRBJ1-4, with D perhaps TRBD1 (5 bases). Trimming stripped 4 bases from V and 4 bases from J, with 19 bases between. The germline gives CDR1 SEHNR, CDR2 FQNEAQ (reference sequence). This CDR3 is built from 17 residues. CDR3 sequence: CASSSVGTGPHNEKLFF. The CDR3 DNA reads as TGTGCCAGCAGCTCCGTCGGGACCGGGCCACATAATGAAAAACTGTTTTTT.

The table lists this clone with a count of one. The chain combines TRBV18 with TRBJ2-5, with a weak D call TRBD1 (5 bases). V was cut by 3 bases and J by 1 base, with 12 bases left in between. Germline assignment: CDR1 KGHSH and CDR2 LQKENI. The CDR3 runs to 15 residues. Here the CDR3 reads CASSPIRQSQETQYF. The CDR3 DNA follows: TGTGCCAGCTCACCGATCCGACAGTCCCAAGAGACCCAGTACTTC.

Concerning this clone: No DNA is shown, since the ends of the CDR3 on it are uncertain; the CDR3 is the one TCRdb lists. The chain couples TRBV27 to TRBJ2-7; the table's D call, TRBD1, was not checked against the DNA. Inclusive of both ends, the CDR3 amounts to 17 amino acids. The germline V gene encodes CDR1 MNHEY and CDR2 SMNVEV (reference sequence). CDR3 sequence reads: CASSSSTGISKIYEQYF.

The chain employs TRBV2 and TRBJ1-1; the D is unclear. The CDR3 is 14 residues long. V was trimmed by 7 bases and J by 0 bases, leaving 12 bases between them. The germline CDR1 and CDR2 sequences are SNHLY and FYNNEI. Here the CDR3 reads CASKSDPMNTEAFF. The CDR3 DNA follows: TGTGCCAGCAAAAGTGACCCCATGAACACTGAAGCTTTCTTT.

V gene TRBV7-9 combines with J gene TRBJ2-5; 7 bases agree with TRBD2. V shed 8 bases and J 4 bases; nucleotides not matched to a gene: 10. The CDR3 runs to 14 residues. The V gene's germline CDR1 is SEHNR and CDR2 FQNEAQ (reference sequence). The CDR3 bases are TGTGCCAGCGGACTAGTGGGAACAGGAGAGACCCAGTACTTC. This translates into CASGLVGTGETQYF.